This TCR beta chain is from a study of blood T cells in healthy people across ages. Study outcomes and limitations: With naive T cell percentage, TCR beta diversity showed a strong correlation. Estimates based on one million T cells were treated as lower bounds.

It was with a sample-barcoded 5' primer and a J-beta primer mix that a second PCR of about 7 to 12 cycles was run. Each cDNA was tagged by a template-switch adaptor containing 12 random nucleotides. MiXCR was run by TCRdb on the 5' RACE reads, yielding one entry per CDR3 protein. Of around 1.5 million distinct CDR3 sequences in the sample, around 59% were seen once. In each sample, at least 6.5 million PBMCs were isolated. Germline values: CDR1 SQVTM, CDR2 ANQGSEA. The CDR3 consists of 13 residues. Trimming shortened V by 3 bases and J by 3 bases, and 11 bases separated the two germline ends. About this clonotype itself: Its antigen is undetermined.

The chain employs TRBV29-1 and TRBJ2-5; D unresolved. The TCR sequence derives from a man between 18 and 35 years old in good health. Material: blood. DNA for the CDR3: TGCAGCGTTGAGGATTCCGTCGAAGAGACCCAGTACTTC. This encodes CSVEDSVEETQYF. Complete variable domain (other parts from reference TRBV29-1 and TRBJ2-5): SAVISQKPSRDICQRGTSLTIQCQVDSQVTMMFWYRQQPGQSLTLIATANQGSEATYESGFVIDKFPISRPNLTFSTLTVSNMSPEDSSIYLCSVEDSVEETQYFGPGTRLLVL.